These 13 T cell receptor beta chains came from one sample sequenced in a study of CD8 T cells in ankylosing spondylitis. Via MiXCR, TCRdb re-called the 5' RACE reads, giving one row per CDR3 protein. Counted here are 210,000 or so distinct CDR3 sequences, about 26% occurring once; the ten biggest clones make up 6.6%. Specimen: blood, either unsorted or a sorted T cell fraction (not recorded which). The source is a male donor with ankylosing spondylitis or in good health (not recorded which).

The CDR3 DNA sequence: TGCGCCAGCAGCCCGGGGCTGGCGGTCGGGTACAATGAGCAGTTCTTC. As protein: CASSPGLAVGYNEQFF. The rearrangement uses TRBV5-1 and TRBJ2-1; perhaps D is TRBD1 or TRBD2 (5 bases each). The CDR3 runs 16 residues. The V end was cut by 4 bases, the J end by 4 bases, with 18 bases between. CDR1 is SGHRS, CDR2 YFSETQ, per germline.

The sample holds a few counts of this clonotype. The chain carries TRBV5-1 and TRBJ2-5; 7 bases align to TRBD2. The CDR3 extends over 14 amino acids. Germline CDR1 is SGHRS and CDR2 is YFSETQ. V was clipped by 2 bases and J by 5 bases; unmatched bases: 6. The DNA of the CDR3 is TGCGCCAGCAGCTTTTCCCGGGGAGGGGAGACCCAGTACTTC. The encoded protein is CASSFSRGGETQYF.

This clonotype occurred a few times. The chain couples TRBV20-1 to TRBJ2-1; 9 nucleotides agree with TRBD2. CDR1 and CDR2 (germline): DFQATT, SNEGSKA (reference sequence). V lost 3 bases to trimming and J lost 0 bases; unmatched junction nucleotides: 6. The CDR3 runs 16 residues. The CDR3 loop reads CSASIAGGPSYNEQFF. The CDR3 DNA reads TGCAGTGCTAGTATCGCGGGAGGGCCCTCCTACAATGAGCAGTTCTTC.

This clonotype was seen many times. V gene TRBV7-9 combines with J gene TRBJ2-7; D remains unclear. Deletions cut 2 bases from V and 2 bases from J, with 4 bases between. Germline CDR1 is SEHNR and CDR2 is FQNEAQ (reference sequence). The CDR3 is 12 amino acids. The CDR3: CASSLLAYEQYF. CDR3 nucleotide sequence: TGTGCCAGCAGCTTATTAGCCTACGAGCAGTACTTC.

This clonotype occurred a few times. The rearrangement uses TRBV20-1 and TRBJ2-7; 9 bases are shared with TRBD1. Unmatched junction bases numbered 8, after V lost 6 bases and J lost 2 bases. This CDR3 region has 14 residues. Germline CDR1 is DFQATT and CDR2 is SNEGSKA (reference sequence). The DNA of the CDR3 is TGCAGTGCGACGGACAGGGGCCCACCCTACGAGCAGTACTTC. Protein: CSATDRGPPYEQYF.

This clonotype was seen ten or more times. The V call is TRBV4-2, the J call TRBJ1-2; D call uncertain. V was pared by 2 bases and J by 1 base, with 8 bases between. The germline gives CDR1 LGHNA, CDR2 YNFKEQ. This CDR3 spans 14 amino acids. CDR3 bases: TGTGCCAGCAGCCAACGGCAAAATAACTATGGCTACACCTTC. Protein: CASSQRQNNYGYTF.

The sample holds a few counts of this clonotype. The chain recombines TRBV7-2 with TRBJ2-1, with 7 bases identical to TRBD2. There are 17 residues in the CDR3. Germline-derived CDR1 and CDR2 are SGHTA and FQGNSA. V dropped 5 bases and J dropped 4; count of bases not matched to a gene: 14. CDR3: CASSHQTASGNYNEQFF. The CDR3 nucleotides read TGTGCCAGCAGCCATCAGACCGCTAGCGGAAATTACAATGAGCAGTTCTTC. The full variable domain, with the rest looked up from reference TRBV7-2 and TRBJ2-1, is GAGVSQSPSNKVTEKGKDVELRCDPISGHTALYWYRQSLGQGLEFLIYFQGNSAPDKSGLPSDRFSAERTGGSVSTLTIQRTQQEDSAVYLCASSHQTASGNYNEQFFGPGTRLTVL.

This clonotype was seen repeatedly, ten times or more. Sequence at one end of the junction differs from germline and may be a read error. CDR3 DNA: TGTGCTAGCAGCTTAGCGGGCTGCAGGGTGGGTGGCTACACCTTC. It translates to CASSLAGCRVGGYTF. The V and J genes are TRBV7-7 and TRBJ1-2; TRBD1 might be the D (5 bases). From germline, CDR1 is SSHAT and CDR2 FNYEAQ (reference sequence). The CDR3 spans 15 residues.

This clonotype appeared many times. The CDR3 reads CAISGAGSGDTEAFF. DNA for the CDR3: TGTGCCATCAGTGGGGCAGGCTCCGGGGACACTGAAGCTTTCTTT. The gene calls are TRBV10-3 and TRBJ1-1; D is unclear. Germline lookup yields CDR1 ENHRY and CDR2 SYGVKD. V was trimmed by 4 bases and J by 3 bases, leaving 15 bases between them. This CDR3 is 15 amino acids long.

This clonotype was observed a few times. The V call is TRBV4-2, the J call TRBJ1-2; D is unresolved. The ends were cut back, 1 base at V and 2 bases at J, with 8 bases in the middle. The CDR3 contains 14 residues. The germline gives CDR1 LGHNA, CDR2 YNFKEQ. CDR3 residues: CASSQGGGNYGYTF. The CDR3 DNA reads TGTGCCAGCAGCCAAGGTGGAGGGAACTATGGCTACACCTTC.

Many counts were recorded for this clonotype. V gene TRBV12-3 or TRBV12-4 combines with J gene TRBJ2-7, with 7 bases fitting TRBD1. The CDR3 totals 12 residues. Trimming at V came to 6 bases and at J to 6 bases, leaving 5 bases not matched to a gene. For the CDR3, the DNA is TGTGCCAGCAGCCTACAGGGGTTCGAGCAGTACTTC. Translating gives CASSLQGFEQYF.

This sequence joins TRBV6-1 and TRBJ1-6, with D possibly matching TRBD1 (6 bases). V lost 6 bases and J 6 bases, leaving 15 bases between the germline ends. The CDR3 has 15 amino acids. The germline V gene encodes CDR1 MNHNS and CDR2 SASEGT. In DNA, the CDR3 is TGTGCCAGCAGCCGACAGGAATACCTTAATTCACCCCTCCACTTT. Translating it yields CASSRQEYLNSPLHF.

This clonotype was seen ten or more times. The chain couples TRBV12-3 or TRBV12-4 to TRBJ2-1, with TRBD2 matching over 9 bases. Trimming removed 5 bases from V and 0 bases from J; junction bases left unmatched: 2. The CDR3 has 15 amino acids. The CDR3, as DNA: TGTGCCAGCAGTCCTAGCGGGACCTCCTACAATGAGCAGTTCTTC. It yields the protein CASSPSGTSYNEQFF.